This T cell receptor (beta chain) originates from a study of blood T cell repertoires in COVID-19. Study-wide context: PBMCs, B-cell-depleted T cells, or T cells provided the cDNA or gDNA that made up the material.

The V gene's germline CDR1 is MNHEY and CDR2 SMNVEV (reference sequence). The length of the CDR3 is 16 residues. V was pared by 6 bases and J by 3 bases, with 17 bases between. Method: immunoSEQ multiplex PCR; TCRdb's copy keeps in-frame clones and lacks some. The table lists 14,000 or so clones, 70% to 85% of them singletons. This chain joins TRBV27 and TRBJ2-2, with a weak D call TRBD1 (6 bases). This clonotype was sampled from a woman aged 50 to 60 with active or convalescent COVID-19. Sequences were obtained from peripheral blood. Here the CDR3 DNA reads TGTGCCAGCAGAACCTCCGATGGACAGTACACCGGGGAGCTGTTTTTT. It codes for CASRTSDGQYTGELFF.